This entry concerns a single TCR beta chain. The sample is drawn from a study of blood T cell repertoires in COVID-19. Across the whole study: Sources were T cells, B-cell-depleted T cells, or PBMCs; the material itself was cDNA or gDNA.

As processed by the authors: Reference gene primer amplification gave nucleated cell count estimates. Profiling relied on immunoSEQ multiplex PCR, and the TCRdb table lists in-frame clones only, not all of them. D and trimming were read from the DNA, whereas the V and J calls and clone size are those reported in that table. The data hold about 41,000 clones, with about 86% observed a single time. The material sequenced was peripheral blood. The sequence was obtained from a woman of 80 years or more with active or convalescent COVID-19.

CDR3 residues: CASSPPGTSFYEQYF. The DNA of the CDR3 is TGTGCCAGCTCACCACCCGGGACTAGTTTCTACGAGCAGTACTTC. The V gene is TRBV18, the J gene TRBJ2-7; 8 bases agree with TRBD2. This CDR3 region has 15 residues. Germline-derived CDR1 and CDR2 are KGHSH and LQKENI. V shed 0 bases and J 3 bases; nucleotides not matched to a gene: 4.